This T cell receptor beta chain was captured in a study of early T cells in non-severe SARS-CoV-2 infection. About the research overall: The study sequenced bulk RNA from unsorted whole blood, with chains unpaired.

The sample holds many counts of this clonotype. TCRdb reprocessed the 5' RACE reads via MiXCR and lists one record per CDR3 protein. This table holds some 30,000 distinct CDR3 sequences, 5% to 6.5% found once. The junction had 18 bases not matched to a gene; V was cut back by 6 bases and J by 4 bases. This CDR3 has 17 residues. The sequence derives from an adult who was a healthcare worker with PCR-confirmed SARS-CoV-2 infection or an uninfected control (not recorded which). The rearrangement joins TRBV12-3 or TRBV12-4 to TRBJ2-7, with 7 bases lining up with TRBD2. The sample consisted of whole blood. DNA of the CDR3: TGTGCCAGCAGCCAGGGCCCCGTAGGCGGGAGTTTGTACGAGCAGTACTTC. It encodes CASSQGPVGGSLYEQYF.